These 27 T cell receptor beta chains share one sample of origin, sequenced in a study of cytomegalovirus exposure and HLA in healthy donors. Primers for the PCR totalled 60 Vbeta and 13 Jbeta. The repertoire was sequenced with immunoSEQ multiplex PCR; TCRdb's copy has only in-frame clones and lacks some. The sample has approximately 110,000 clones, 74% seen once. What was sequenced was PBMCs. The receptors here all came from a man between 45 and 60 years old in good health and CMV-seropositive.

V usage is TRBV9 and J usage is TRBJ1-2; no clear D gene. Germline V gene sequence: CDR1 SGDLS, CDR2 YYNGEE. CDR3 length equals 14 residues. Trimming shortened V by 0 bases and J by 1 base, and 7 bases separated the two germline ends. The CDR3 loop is CASSVDHSNYGYTF. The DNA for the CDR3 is TGTGCCAGCAGCGTAGATCACAGTAACTATGGCTACACCTTC.

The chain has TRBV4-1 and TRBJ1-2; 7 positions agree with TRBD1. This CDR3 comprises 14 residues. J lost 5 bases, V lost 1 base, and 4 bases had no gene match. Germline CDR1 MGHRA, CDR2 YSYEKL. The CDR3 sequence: CASSQGDRPYGYTF. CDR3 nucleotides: TGCGCCAGCAGCCAAGGGGACAGACCTTATGGCTACACCTTC.

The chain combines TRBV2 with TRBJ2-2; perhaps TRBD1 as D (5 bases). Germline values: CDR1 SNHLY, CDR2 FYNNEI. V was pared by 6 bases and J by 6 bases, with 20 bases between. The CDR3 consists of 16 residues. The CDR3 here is CASRSDSSQWAGELFF. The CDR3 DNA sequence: TGTGCCAGCAGATCCGACAGTTCCCAATGGGCCGGGGAGCTGTTTTTT. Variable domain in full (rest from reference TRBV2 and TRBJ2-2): EPEVTQTPSHQVTQMGQEVILRCVPISNHLYFYWYRQILGQKVEFLVSFYNNEISEKSEIFDDQFSVERPDGSNFTLKIRSTKLEDSAMYFCASRSDSSQWAGELFFGEGSRLTVL.

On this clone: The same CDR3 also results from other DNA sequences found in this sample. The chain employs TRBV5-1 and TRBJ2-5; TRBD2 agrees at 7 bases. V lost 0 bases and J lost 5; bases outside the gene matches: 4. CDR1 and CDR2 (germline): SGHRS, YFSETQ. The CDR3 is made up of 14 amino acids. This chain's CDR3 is CASSLVQGGETQYF. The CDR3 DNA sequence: TGCGCCAGCAGCTTGGTGCAGGGAGGGGAGACCCAGTACTTC.

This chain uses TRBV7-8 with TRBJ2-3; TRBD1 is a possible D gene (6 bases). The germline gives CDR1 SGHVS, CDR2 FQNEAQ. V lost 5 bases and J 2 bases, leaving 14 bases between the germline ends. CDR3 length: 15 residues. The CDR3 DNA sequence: TGTGCCAGCAGCCTATGGACAGAAACCACAGATACGCAGTATTTT. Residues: CASSLWTETTDTQYF.

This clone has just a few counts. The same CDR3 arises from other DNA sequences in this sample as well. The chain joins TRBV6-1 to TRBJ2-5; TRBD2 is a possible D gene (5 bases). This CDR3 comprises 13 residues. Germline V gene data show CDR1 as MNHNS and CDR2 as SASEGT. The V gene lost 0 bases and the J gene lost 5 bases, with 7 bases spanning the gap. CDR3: CASSEARAETQYF. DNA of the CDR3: TGTGCCAGCAGTGAAGCGAGGGCGGAGACCCAGTACTTC.

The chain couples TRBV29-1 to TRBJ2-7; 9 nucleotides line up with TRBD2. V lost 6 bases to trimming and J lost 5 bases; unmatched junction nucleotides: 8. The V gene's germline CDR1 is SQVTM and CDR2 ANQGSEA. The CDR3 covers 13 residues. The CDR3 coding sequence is TGCAGCGTCCGTATAGCGGGAGAGGACGAGCAGTACTTC. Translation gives CSVRIAGEDEQYF.

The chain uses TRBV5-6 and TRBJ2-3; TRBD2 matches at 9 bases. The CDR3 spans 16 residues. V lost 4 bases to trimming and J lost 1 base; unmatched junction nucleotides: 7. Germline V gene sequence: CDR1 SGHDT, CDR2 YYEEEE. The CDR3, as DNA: TGTGCCAGCAGCGCCCTGTCTAGCGGGGGCACAGATACGCAGTATTTT. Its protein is CASSALSSGGTDTQYF.

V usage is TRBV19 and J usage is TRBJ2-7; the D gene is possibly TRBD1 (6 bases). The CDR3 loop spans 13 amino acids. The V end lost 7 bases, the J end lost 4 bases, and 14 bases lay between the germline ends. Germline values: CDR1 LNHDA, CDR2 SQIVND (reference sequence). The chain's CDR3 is CASNNRVGYEQYF. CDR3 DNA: TGTGCCAGTAACAACAGGGTAGGTTACGAGCAGTACTTC.

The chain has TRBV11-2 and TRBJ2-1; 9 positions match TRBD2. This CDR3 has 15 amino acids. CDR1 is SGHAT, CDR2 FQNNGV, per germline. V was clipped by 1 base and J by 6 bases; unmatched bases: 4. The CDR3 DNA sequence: TGTGCCAGCAGCTTAGGGCCTAGCGGGATCAATGAGCAGTTCTTC. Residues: CASSLGPSGINEQFF.

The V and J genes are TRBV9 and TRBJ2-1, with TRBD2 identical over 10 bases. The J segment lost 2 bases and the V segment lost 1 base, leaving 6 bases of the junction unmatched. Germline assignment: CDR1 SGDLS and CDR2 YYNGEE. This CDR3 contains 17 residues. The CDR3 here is CASSVYSGRAAYNEQFF. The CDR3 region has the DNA TGTGCCAGCAGCGTATACAGCGGGAGGGCCGCCTACAATGAGCAGTTCTTC.

The CDR3 DNA is TGTGCCAGCAGTGAGGTCCATTCGGGGGACGAGCAGTACTTC. Protein sequence: CASSEVHSGDEQYF. The chain is built from TRBV2 and TRBJ2-7; a possible D gene is TRBD2 (6 bases). The germline V and J ends were trimmed by 3 bases and 5 bases, with 14 bases remaining between them. The CDR3 covers 14 residues. Germline-derived CDR1 and CDR2 are SNHLY and FYNNEI.

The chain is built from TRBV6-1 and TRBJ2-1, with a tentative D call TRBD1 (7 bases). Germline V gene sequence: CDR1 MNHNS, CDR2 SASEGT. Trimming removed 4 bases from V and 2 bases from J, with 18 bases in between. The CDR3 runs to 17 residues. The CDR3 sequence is CASSASPPGGTYNEQFF. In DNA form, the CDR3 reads TGTGCCAGCAGTGCCTCACCCCCAGGGGGGACCTACAATGAGCAGTTCTTC.

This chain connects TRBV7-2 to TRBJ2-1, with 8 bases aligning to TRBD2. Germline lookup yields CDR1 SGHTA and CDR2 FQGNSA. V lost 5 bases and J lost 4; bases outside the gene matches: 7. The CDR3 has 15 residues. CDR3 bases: TGTGCCAGCAGCCCAAGGCAGCGGGGGTACAATGAGCAGTTCTTC. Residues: CASSPRQRGYNEQFF.

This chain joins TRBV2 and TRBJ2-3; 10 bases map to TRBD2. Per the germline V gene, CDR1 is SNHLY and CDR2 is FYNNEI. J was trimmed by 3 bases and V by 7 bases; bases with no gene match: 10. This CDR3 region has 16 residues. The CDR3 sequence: CASKILLAGATDTQYF. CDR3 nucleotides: TGTGCCAGCAAGATCCTGCTAGCGGGGGCGACAGATACGCAGTATTTT.

CDR3 sequence reads: CASSRTGTSSGETQYF. The CDR3 coding sequence is TGTGCCAGCAGCCGTACCGGAACTAGCTCGGGGGAGACCCAGTACTTC. This chain links TRBV5-4 with TRBJ2-5; a weak D match, TRBD2 (6 bases). Per the germline V gene, CDR1 is SGHNT and CDR2 is YYREEE (reference sequence). V was clipped by 4 bases and J by 5 bases, with 21 bases between them. The CDR3 is made up of 16 amino acids.

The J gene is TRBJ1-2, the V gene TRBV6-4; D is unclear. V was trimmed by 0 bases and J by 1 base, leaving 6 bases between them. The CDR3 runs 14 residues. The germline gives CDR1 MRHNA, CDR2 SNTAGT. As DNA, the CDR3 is TGTGCCAGCAGTGACTCGCGACTTAACTATGGCTACACCTTC. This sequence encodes CASSDSRLNYGYTF.

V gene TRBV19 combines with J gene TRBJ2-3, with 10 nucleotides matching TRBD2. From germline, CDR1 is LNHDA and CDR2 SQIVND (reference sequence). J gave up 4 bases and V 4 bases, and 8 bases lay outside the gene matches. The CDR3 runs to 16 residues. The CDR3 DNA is TGTGCCAGTAGTACTCAAGCGGGGGGGCTCTCAGATACGCAGTATTTT. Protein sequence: CASSTQAGGLSDTQYF.

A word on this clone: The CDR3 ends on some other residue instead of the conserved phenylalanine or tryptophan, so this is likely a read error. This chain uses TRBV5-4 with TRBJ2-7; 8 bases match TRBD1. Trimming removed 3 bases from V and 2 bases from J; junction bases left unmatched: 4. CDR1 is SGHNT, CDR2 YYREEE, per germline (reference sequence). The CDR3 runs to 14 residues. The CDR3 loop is CASSSRTGPYEQYL. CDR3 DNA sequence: TGTGCCAGCAGCTCTAGGACAGGGCCCTACGAGCAGTACCTC.

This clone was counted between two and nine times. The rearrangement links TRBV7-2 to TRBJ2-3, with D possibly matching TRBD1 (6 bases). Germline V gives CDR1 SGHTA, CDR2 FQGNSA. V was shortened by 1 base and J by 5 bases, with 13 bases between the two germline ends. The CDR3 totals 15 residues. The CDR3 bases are TGTGCCAGCAGCTTAGTCGGACAGAGTGTAGATACGCAGTATTTT. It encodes CASSLVGQSVDTQYF.

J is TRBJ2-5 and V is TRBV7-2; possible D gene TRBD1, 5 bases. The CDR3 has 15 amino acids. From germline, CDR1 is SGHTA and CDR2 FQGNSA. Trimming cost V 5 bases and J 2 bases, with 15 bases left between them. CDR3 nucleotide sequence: TGTGCCAGCAGCCGATCAGGGATTACTCAAGAGACCCAGTACTTC. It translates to CASSRSGITQETQYF.

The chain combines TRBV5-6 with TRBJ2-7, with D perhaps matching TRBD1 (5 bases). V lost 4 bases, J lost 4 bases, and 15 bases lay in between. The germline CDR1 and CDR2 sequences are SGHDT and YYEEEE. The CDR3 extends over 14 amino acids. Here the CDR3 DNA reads TGTGCCAGCAGCGCCCAGGGTAGTAAATACGAGCAGTACTTC. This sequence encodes CASSAQGSKYEQYF.

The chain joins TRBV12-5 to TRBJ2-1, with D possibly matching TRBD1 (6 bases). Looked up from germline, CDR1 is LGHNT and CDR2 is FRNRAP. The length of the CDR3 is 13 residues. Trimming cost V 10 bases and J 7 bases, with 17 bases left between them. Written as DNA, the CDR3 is TGTGCTATACATGTTACGGGACAAAATGAGCAGTTCTTC. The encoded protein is CAIHVTGQNEQFF.

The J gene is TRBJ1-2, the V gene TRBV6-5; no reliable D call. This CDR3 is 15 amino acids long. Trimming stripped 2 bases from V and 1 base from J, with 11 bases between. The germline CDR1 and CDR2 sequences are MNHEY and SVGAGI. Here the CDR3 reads CASSYRGRGNYGYTF. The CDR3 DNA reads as TGTGCCAGCAGTTACCGGGGAAGAGGTAACTATGGCTACACCTTC.

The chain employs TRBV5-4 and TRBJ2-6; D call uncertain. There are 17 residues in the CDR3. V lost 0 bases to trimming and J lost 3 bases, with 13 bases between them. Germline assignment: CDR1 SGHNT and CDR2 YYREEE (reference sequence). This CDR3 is CASSLAAGSYGANVLTF. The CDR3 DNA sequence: TGTGCCAGCAGCTTGGCCGCAGGATCATATGGGGCCAACGTCCTGACTTTC.

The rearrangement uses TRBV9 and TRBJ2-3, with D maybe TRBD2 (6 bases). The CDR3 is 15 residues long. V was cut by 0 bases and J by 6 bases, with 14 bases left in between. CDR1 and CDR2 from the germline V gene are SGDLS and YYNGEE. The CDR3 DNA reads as TGTGCCAGCAGCGTAGGGGACTTTCCCGGCGATACGCAGTATTTT. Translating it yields CASSVGDFPGDTQYF.

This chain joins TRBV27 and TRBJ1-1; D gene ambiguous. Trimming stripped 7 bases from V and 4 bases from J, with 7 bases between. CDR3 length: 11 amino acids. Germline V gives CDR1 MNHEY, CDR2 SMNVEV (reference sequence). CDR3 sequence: CASIASTEAFF. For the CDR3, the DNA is TGTGCCAGCATAGCGTCCACTGAAGCTTTCTTT.